The 12 T cell receptor beta chains below were found in one sample sequenced in a study of blood T cell repertoires in COVID-19 (dated by TCRdb to the early 2020s). To prepare the library, the immunoSEQ multiplex PCR assay was applied. TCRdb provides this immuneACCESS table in a form limited to in-frame rearrangements. Some clones are lacking; in checked studies, under half of them reflect an unresolved V gene, and why the rest are absent is not known. For this sample there are some 74,000 clones; about 83% appear just once. The top ten hold roughly 41% of the sample. Sequencing was performed on peripheral blood. These receptors all come from an elderly man with acute or convalescent COVID-19.

This sequence joins TRBV2 and TRBJ2-2; D is perhaps TRBD2 (5 bases). The CDR3 sequence is 14 residues long. With 6 bases removed from V and 7 bases from J, the gap between germline ends came to 15 bases. Germline V lookup: CDR1 SNHLY, CDR2 FYNNEI. This CDR3 is CASSDGPGYGELFF. CDR3 bases: TGTGCCAGCAGCGATGGTCCGGGGTACGGGGAGCTGTTTTTT.

The chain combines TRBV9 with TRBJ2-7; 8 bases are shared with TRBD1. Germline lookup yields CDR1 SGDLS and CDR2 YYNGEE. CDR3 length equals 15 residues. J gave up 2 bases and V 4 bases, and 8 bases lay outside the gene matches. CDR3: CASSPATGVPYEQYF. CDR3 nucleotide sequence: TGTGCCAGCAGCCCCGCGACAGGGGTCCCCTACGAGCAGTACTTC. Complete variable domain (other parts from reference TRBV9 and TRBJ2-7): DSGVTQTPKHLITATGQRVTLRCSPRSGDLSVYWYQQSLDQGLQFLIQYYNGEERAKGNILERFSAQQFPDLHSELNLSSLELGDSALYFCASSPATGVPYEQYFGPGTRLTVT.

This chain connects TRBV10-3 to TRBJ1-5; 9 bases map to TRBD1. CDR3 length: 13 residues. Per germline, CDR1 ENHRY and CDR2 SYGVKD. V shed 4 bases and J 5 bases; nucleotides not matched to a gene: 0. CDR3 in amino acids: CAISGDRDQPQHF. Here the CDR3 DNA reads TGTGCCATCAGTGGGGACAGGGATCAGCCCCAGCATTTT.

The chain uses TRBV5-1 and TRBJ1-2; 10 bases match TRBD1. V lost 4 bases and J lost 8; bases outside the gene matches: 14. The CDR3 extends over 16 amino acids. CDR1 SGHRS and CDR2 YFSETQ come from the germline V gene. This CDR3 is CASSLNPDRGDRGYTF. CDR3 coding DNA: TGCGCCAGCAGCCTGAATCCGGACAGGGGGGATCGAGGCTACACCTTC.

The chain combines TRBV7-9 with TRBJ1-5, with 7 bases aligning to TRBD1. Germline V gene data show CDR1 as SEHNR and CDR2 as FQNEAQ (reference sequence). There are 15 residues in the CDR3. The trim removed 5 bases at V and 4 bases at J, leaving 8 bases unmatched. Here the CDR3 reads CASSLGDRENQPQHF. CDR3 coding DNA: TGTGCCAGCAGCCTTGGGGACAGAGAAAATCAGCCCCAGCATTTT.

The chain has TRBV3-1 (or the pseudogene TRBV3-2) and TRBJ2-7, with 7 bases identical to TRBD2. The CDR3 is made up of 13 amino acids. V shed 4 bases, J shed 3 bases, and the junction held 3 bases outside the gene matches. Germline values: CDR1 LGHDT, CDR2 YNNKEL (reference sequence). Here the CDR3 DNA reads TGTGCCAGCAGCCTTGGGGGGGACTACGAGCAGTACTTC. It is translated as CASSLGGDYEQYF.

The V and J genes are TRBV5-1 and TRBJ2-2; 9 nucleotides match TRBD2. From germline, CDR1 is SGHRS and CDR2 YFSETQ. This CDR3 spans 16 amino acids. Unmatched junction bases numbered 7, after V lost 5 bases and J lost 2 bases. The CDR3 nucleotides are TGCGCCAGCAGGCCAAATAGCGGGAGCAACACCGGGGAGCTGTTTTTT. Translated: CASRPNSGSNTGELFF.

The rearrangement links TRBV7-9 to TRBJ1-5; D possibly corresponds to TRBD1 (6 bases). CDR3 length: 15 residues. The V end was cut by 4 bases, the J end by 4 bases, with 14 bases between. Germline V gene data show CDR1 as SEHNR and CDR2 as FQNEAQ (reference sequence). The CDR3 sequence: CASSSGQFPNQPQHF. The DNA of the CDR3 is TGTGCCAGCAGCTCCGGACAGTTCCCGAATCAGCCCCAGCATTTT. The variable domain in full, with the rest retrieved from reference TRBV7-9 and TRBJ1-5, is DTGVSQNPRHKITKRGQNVTFRCDPISEHNRLYWYRQTLGQGPEFLTYFQNEAQLEKSRLLSDRFSAERPKGSFSTLEIQRTEQGDSAMYLCASSSGQFPNQPQHFGDGTRLSIL.

This clone was seen only once. The chain combines TRBV7-9 with TRBJ2-1, with 8 bases identical to TRBD1. The V gene's germline CDR1 is SEHNR and CDR2 FQNEAQ (reference sequence). V was pared by 5 bases and J by 7 bases, with 7 bases of the junction left unmatched. CDR3 length equals 14 residues. The CDR3 loop is CASSLGQGWNEQFF. Here the CDR3 DNA reads TGTGCCAGCAGCCTCGGACAGGGCTGGAATGAGCAGTTCTTC.

The table lists this clone with a count of one. The J gene is TRBJ2-5, the V gene TRBV7-2; 8 nucleotides match TRBD1. Germline V gives CDR1 SGHTA, CDR2 FQGNSA. V shed 3 bases, J shed 2 bases, and the junction held 5 bases outside the gene matches. The CDR3 is 15 residues long. The CDR3 DNA reads TGTGCCAGCAGCTTCGGACAGGGTGCTCAAGAGACCCAGTACTTC. Its protein is CASSFGQGAQETQYF.

Points on this clone: Additional DNA sequences in this sample encode the identical CDR3. The chain combines TRBV5-5 with TRBJ2-7; TRBD1 matches at 7 bases. Germline values: CDR1 SGHKS, CDR2 YYEKEE (reference sequence). This CDR3 comprises 12 residues. Losses at the gene ends were 2 bases for V and 7 bases for J; bases not matched to a gene: 3. The CDR3 sequence: CASSFTGEEQYF. As DNA, the CDR3 is TGTGCCAGCAGCTTCACAGGGGAGGAGCAGTACTTC.

This clone was seen a few times. The chain couples TRBV18 to TRBJ1-1; 8 nucleotides match TRBD1. This CDR3 comprises 15 residues. Germline CDR1 KGHSH, CDR2 LQKENI. V lost 5 bases, J lost 1 base, and 6 bases stayed unmatched. The CDR3 nucleotides read TGTGCCAGCTCATCTACCGGGACAGGGAACACTGAAGCTTTCTTT. Protein sequence: CASSSTGTGNTEAFF.